Listed below are T cell receptor beta chains from one sample, sequenced in a study of control samples from healthy donors and cancer patients. Only in-frame clones appear in the TCRdb table, and some are missing; sequencing was by immunoSEQ multiplex PCR. Found here are 100,000 to 110,000 clones, roughly nine tenths of them singletons; the top ten hold 18%. Sample: blood. These receptors were taken from a woman aged 45-59 years in good health. Both conserved end residues are part of each CDR3. A D gene is named only where the DNA matches it firmly. Expanded clones are given a class, and other clones once, few, many or no size at all.

J: TRBJ2-2
size: NA
V: TRBV18
D: TRBD2
DNA: TGTGCCAGCCAGAGCGGGAGCAGAACCGGGGAGCTGTTTTTT
CDR3: CASQSGSRTGELFF

J: TRBJ1-6
size: NA
V: TRBV7-6
D: NA
DNA: TGTGCCAGCAGCTTAGCGAACGAAAACTATTCACCCCTCCACTTT
CDR3: CASSLANENYSPLHF

J: TRBJ2-5
size: NA
V: TRBV30
D: NA
DNA: TGTGCCTGGAGTTTGGAGACCCAGTACTTC
CDR3: CAWSLETQYF

J: TRBJ2-6
size: NA
V: TRBV10-2
D: NA
DNA: TGCGCCACCCAGTTTTCTGGGGCCAACGTCCTGACTTTC
CDR3: CATQFSGANVLTF

J: TRBJ2-3
size: NA
V: TRBV5-8
D: TRBD2
DNA: TGTGCCAGCAGCTTGTCCAAGACTAGCGGAGGCACAGATACGCAGTATTTT
CDR3: CASSLSKTSGGTDTQYF

J: TRBJ1-3
size: NA
V: TRBV5-6
D: NA
DNA: TGTGCCAGCAGCTATCCCCAGGCCCTTTCTGGAAACACCATATATTTT
CDR3: CASSYPQALSGNTIYF

J: TRBJ2-7
size: NA
V: TRBV25-1
D: NA
DNA: TGTGCCAGCAGTGAACAGGAACCATACTACGAGCAGTACTTC
CDR3: CASSEQEPYYEQYF

J: TRBJ2-1
size: NA
V: TRBV6-5
D: TRBD2
DNA: TGTGCCAGCAGAGGACTAGCGGGATGGGAGCAGTTCTTC
CDR3: CASRGLAGWEQFF

J: TRBJ2-5
size: once
V: TRBV12-3/TRBV12-4
D: NA
DNA: TGTGCCAGCAGTTTAGGAATGGGGGATACCCAGTACTTC
CDR3: CASSLGMGDTQYF

J: TRBJ2-1
size: NA
V: TRBV7-3
D: TRBD2
DNA: TGTGCCAGCAGCCCAGACCCGAAATCGCGGGAGGGTGTTAATGAGCAGTTCTTC
CDR3: CASSPDPKSREGVNEQFF

J: TRBJ2-2
size: NA
V: TRBV6-2/TRBV6-3
D: TRBD2
DNA: TGTGCCAGCAGTTACTTACTAGCGGGAGAGTCCGCCGGGGAGCTGTTTTTT
CDR3: CASSYLLAGESAGELFF

J: TRBJ2-6
size: once
V: TRBV9
D: TRBD1
DNA: TGTGCCAGCACTGGACAGGGGTCCTCTGGGGCCAACGTCCTGACTTTC
CDR3: CASTGQGSSGANVLTF

J: TRBJ2-1
size: NA
V: TRBV18
D: TRBD2
DNA: TGTGCCAGCTCACAGTGGACTAGCGGGAGGAATGAGCAGTTCTTC
CDR3: CASSQWTSGRNEQFF

J: TRBJ2-1
size: NA
V: TRBV18
D: NA
DNA: TGTGCCAGCTCACACTCGGGGCCAAGCGGCAATGAGCAGTTCTTC
CDR3: CASSHSGPSGNEQFF

J: TRBJ2-3
size: NA
V: TRBV24-1
D: NA
DNA: TGTGCCACCAGTGGCCAACTAGGATACACAGATACGCAGTATTTT
CDR3: CATSGQLGYTDTQYF

J: TRBJ1-3
size: NA
V: TRBV5-1
D: TRBD1
DNA: TGCGCCAGCAGCTTAGGACAGGCTTTTTACTCTGGAAACACCATATATTTT
CDR3: CASSLGQAFYSGNTIYF

J: TRBJ2-3
size: NA
V: TRBV7-3
D: TRBD2
DNA: TGTGCCAGCAGCTCGGGTGGGACTAGCGGGACATCTTATACGCAGTATTTT
CDR3: CASSSGGTSGTSYTQYF

J: TRBJ1-1
size: NA
V: TRBV2
D: NA
DNA: TGTGCCAGCAGAGCAATTCCAGGGGTCGCGAACACTGAAGCTTTCTTT
CDR3: CASRAIPGVANTEAFF

J: TRBJ2-1
size: NA
V: TRBV7-2
D: NA
DNA: TGTGCCAGCAGCTTTGGCGGGAACCGGAAAAACAATGAGCAGTTCTTC
CDR3: CASSFGGNRKNNEQFF

J: TRBJ1-5
size: NA
V: TRBV7-2
D: NA
DNA: TGTGCCAGCAGCTCGAGGGGGTTAGTTCAGCCCCAGCATTTT
CDR3: CASSSRGLVQPQHF

J: TRBJ2-1
size: few
V: TRBV11-2
D: TRBD1
DNA: TGTGCCAGCAGCTTCTCCCCAGGACAGGGACATAGGATTGTGGTGGGGCAGTTCTTC
CDR3: CASSFSPGQGHRIVVGQFF

J: TRBJ1-2
size: NA
V: TRBV29-1
D: NA
DNA: TGCAGCGTTGGGGGGTGGGGCTATGGCTACACCTTC
CDR3: CSVGGWGYGYTF

J: TRBJ1-2
size: once
V: TRBV5-6
D: TRBD1
DNA: TGTGCCAGCAGGGGGGGGACAGGGAACCAGTTCTACACCTTC
CDR3: CASRGGTGNQFYTF

J: TRBJ1-5
size: NA
V: TRBV19
D: NA
DNA: TGTGCCAGTAGTATTAACGACTGGGATAGCAATCAGCCCCAGCATTTT
CDR3: CASSINDWDSNQPQHF

J: TRBJ1-1
size: few
V: TRBV10-1
D: TRBD1
DNA: TGCGCCGCCCCAAGAACCACGACAGGGAATGGCACTGAAGCTTTCTTT
CDR3: CAAPRTTTGNGTEAFF

J: TRBJ1-3
size: NA
V: TRBV3-1/TRBV3-2
D: NA
DNA: TGTGCCAGCAGCCGGGGCAGATCAAACACCATATATTTT
CDR3: CASSRGRSNTIYF

J: TRBJ1-2
size: NA
V: TRBV9
D: NA
DNA: TGTGCCAGCAGCGCGCAAAACCTCGGGGCGCTCCCTGGCTACACCTTC
CDR3: CASSAQNLGALPGYTF

J: TRBJ1-4
size: NA
V: TRBV6-5
D: NA
DNA: TGTGCCAGCAGGAGGGATATGGGGGAAAAACTGTTTTTT
CDR3: CASRRDMGEKLFF

J: TRBJ1-5
size: NA
V: TRBV30
D: NA
DNA: TGTGCCTGGAGCCTACAGGGAGGTACCCCCCAGCATTTT
CDR3: CAWSLQGGTPQHF

J: TRBJ2-3
size: NA
V: TRBV29-1
D: NA
DNA: TGCAGCGTTGAAGGACTGTCAGGGACAGATACGCAGTATTTT
CDR3: CSVEGLSGTDTQYF

J: TRBJ1-1
size: NA
V: TRBV9
D: NA
DNA: TGTGCCAGCAGCACTCCCTCGGGGGCGGGGGCTAGCACTGAAGCTTTCTTT
CDR3: CASSTPSGAGASTEAFF

J: TRBJ1-1
size: NA
V: TRBV30
D: TRBD1
DNA: TGTGCCTGGAGGGGGACAGGGGGCATTGATTTCTTT
CDR3: CAWRGTGGIDFF

J: TRBJ2-5
size: NA
V: TRBV6-2/TRBV6-3
D: TRBD2
DNA: TGTGCCAGCAGTTACTCTACACGGGAGGGACGGTTTCGGGAGACCCAGTACTTC
CDR3: CASSYSTREGRFRETQYF

J: TRBJ2-1
size: NA
V: TRBV6-2/TRBV6-3
D: NA
DNA: TGTGCCAGCAGTTATACGAGCATTGAGCAGTTCTTC
CDR3: CASSYTSIEQFF

J: TRBJ1-6
size: NA
V: TRBV5-8
D: NA
DNA: TGTGCCAGCAGCTTGATTAACGCAGCGGGCGATTCACCCCTCCACTTT
CDR3: CASSLINAAGDSPLHF

J: TRBJ2-7
size: NA
V: TRBV6-5
D: NA
DNA: TGTGCCAGCAGGAGGGAGGTGCAGTACTTC
CDR3: CASRREVQYF

J: TRBJ2-7
size: NA
V: TRBV4-1
D: TRBD2
DNA: TGCGCCAGCAGCCAAGGTAGCGGGGGGGGACTTTACGAGCAGTACTTC
CDR3: CASSQGSGGGLYEQYF

J: TRBJ1-3
size: NA
V: TRBV6-5
D: NA
DNA: TGTGCCAGCAGTTACTCTAGGCGGAGCTCTGGAAACACCATATATTTT
CDR3: CASSYSRRSSGNTIYF

J: TRBJ2-1
size: once
V: TRBV6-1
D: TRBD2
DNA: TGTGCCAGCAGTGAATCGAGAGAGCGGGACGCAGGGCAGTTCTTC
CDR3: CASSESRERDAGQFF

J: TRBJ2-4
size: NA
V: TRBV7-9
D: NA
DNA: TGTGCCAGCAGCTTAGGAGGCAGCTTGGACATTCAGTACTTC
CDR3: CASSLGGSLDIQYF

J: TRBJ2-5
size: medium-sized
V: TRBV6-5
D: TRBD1
DNA: TGTGCCAGCAGTCCACGGGACAGGCGCCAAGAGACCCAGTACTTC
CDR3: CASSPRDRRQETQYF

J: TRBJ2-4
size: once
V: TRBV4-1
D: NA
DNA: TGCGCCAGCAGCCAAGTCTACTATAAGGGGGGCTTAGCCAAAAACATTCAGTACTTC
CDR3: CASSQVYYKGGLAKNIQYF

J: TRBJ2-6
size: NA
V: TRBV10-3
D: NA
DNA: TGTGCCACCGGAGACATCAACTCTGGGGCCAACGTCCTGACTTTC
CDR3: CATGDINSGANVLTF

J: TRBJ1-5
size: NA
V: TRBV7-9
D: TRBD1
DNA: TGTGCCAGCAGCTCCGGACAGGGATTCAATCAGCCCCAGCATTTT
CDR3: CASSSGQGFNQPQHF

J: TRBJ1-1
size: NA
V: TRBV19
D: NA
DNA: TGTGCCAGTAGTATAGATCTAGGGAGCGCTTTCTTT
CDR3: CASSIDLGSAFF